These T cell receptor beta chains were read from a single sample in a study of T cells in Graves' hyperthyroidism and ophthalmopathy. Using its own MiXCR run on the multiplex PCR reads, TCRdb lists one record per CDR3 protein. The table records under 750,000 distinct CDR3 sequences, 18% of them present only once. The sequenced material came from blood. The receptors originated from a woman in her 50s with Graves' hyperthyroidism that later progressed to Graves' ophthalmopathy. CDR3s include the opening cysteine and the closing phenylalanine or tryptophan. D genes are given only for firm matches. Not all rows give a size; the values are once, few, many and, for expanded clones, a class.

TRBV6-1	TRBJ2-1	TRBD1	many	CASTPPDRGPSYNEQFF	TGTGCCAGCACCCCCCCGGACAGGGGACCCTCCTACAATGAGCAGTTCTTC
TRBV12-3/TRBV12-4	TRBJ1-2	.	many	CASTTQGTSNYGYTF	TGTGCCAGCACCACCCAGGGAACATCTAACTATGGCTACACCTTC
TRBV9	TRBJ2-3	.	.	CASSPPVGGGTDTQYF	TGTGCCAGCAGCCCTCCGGTAGGCGGGGGCACAGATACGCAGTATTTT
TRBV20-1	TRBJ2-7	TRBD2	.	CRIASGGAYEQYF	TGCAGGATAGCGAGCGGGGGGGCGTACGAGCAGTACTTC
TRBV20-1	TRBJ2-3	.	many	CSAGRGRTDTQYF	TGCAGTGCTGGGCGGGGCCGCACAGATACGCAGTATTTT
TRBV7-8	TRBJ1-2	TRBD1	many	CASSFSGQGVGYTF	TGTGCCAGCAGCTTTTCCGGACAGGGGGTCGGCTACACCTTC
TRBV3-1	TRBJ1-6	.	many	CASSAVGSPLHF	TGTGCCAGCAGCGCTGTGGGTTCACCCCTCCACTTT
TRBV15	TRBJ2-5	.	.	CATSRDSRTRETQYF	TGTGCCACCAGCAGAGATAGTCGCACCCGAGAGACCCAGTACTTC
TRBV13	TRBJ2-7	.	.	CASSLMESKTYEQYF	TGTGCCAGCAGCTTAATGGAGAGCAAGACCTACGAGCAGTACTTC
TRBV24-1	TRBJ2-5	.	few	CATSDQQGPGETQYF	TGTGCCACCAGTGATCAACAGGGCCCGGGAGAGACCCAGTACTTC
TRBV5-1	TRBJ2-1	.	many	CASSPGGGQIYNEQFF	TGCGCCAGCAGCCCCGGGGGCGGACAGATCTACAATGAGCAGTTCTTC
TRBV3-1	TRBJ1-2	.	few	CASSHYYRVSNYGYTF	TGTGCCAGCAGCCACTACTACAGGGTTTCGAACTATGGCTACACCTTC
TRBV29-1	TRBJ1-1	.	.	CSVGPGWGTEAFF	TGCAGCGTTGGCCCGGGCTGGGGCACTGAAGCTTTCTTT
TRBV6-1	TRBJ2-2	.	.	CASRGTYTGELFF	TGTGCCAGCAGGGGCACGTACACCGGGGAGCTGTTTTTT
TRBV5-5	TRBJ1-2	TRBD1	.	CASSLAQGAIYGYTF	TGTGCCAGCAGCTTGGCCCAGGGGGCGATCTATGGCTACACCTTC
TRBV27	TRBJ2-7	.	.	CASSSSGAHPYEQYF	TGTGCCAGCAGTTCGTCTGGAGCGCACCCCTACGAGCAGTACTTC
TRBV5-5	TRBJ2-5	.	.	CASSLALEEETQYF	TGTGCCAGCAGCTTGGCCCTGGAGGAAGAGACCCAGTACTTC
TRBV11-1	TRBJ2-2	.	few	CASSLWGGTNTGELFF	TGTGCCAGCAGCTTATGGGGGGGCACGAACACCGGGGAGCTGTTTTTT
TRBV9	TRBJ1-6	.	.	CASSATQGGNSPLHF	TGTGCCAGCAGCGCAACACAGGGTGGTAATTCACCCCTCCACTTT
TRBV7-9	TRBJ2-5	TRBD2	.	CASSGAGGGETQYF	TGTGCCAGCAGCGGAGCGGGGGGCGGGGAGACCCAGTACTTC
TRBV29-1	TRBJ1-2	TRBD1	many	CSVLQPGQKYGYTF	TGCAGCGTCCTACAACCGGGACAGAAGTATGGCTACACCTTC
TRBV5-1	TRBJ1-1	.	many	CASSLEGARPTEAFF	TGCGCCAGCAGCTTGGAAGGGGCCAGGCCAACTGAAGCTTTCTTT
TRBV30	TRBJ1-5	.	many	CAWSVRRAGNQPQHF	TGTGCCTGGAGTGTACGGCGGGCGGGCAATCAGCCCCAGCATTTT
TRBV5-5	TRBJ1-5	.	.	CASSFDGPYEPQHF	TGTGCCAGCAGCTTCGACGGCCCCTACGAACCCCAGCATTTT
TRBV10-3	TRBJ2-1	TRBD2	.	CAISGGGAGGPSYNEQFF	TGTGCCATCAGTGGGGGCGGGGCGGGGGGGCCGTCCTACAATGAGCAGTTCTTC
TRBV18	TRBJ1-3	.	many	CASSPGISGNTIYF	TGTGCCAGCTCACCGGGCATCTCTGGAAACACCATATATTTT
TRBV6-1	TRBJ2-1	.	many	CASSRDWDSYNEQFF	TGTGCCAGCAGTCGAGACTGGGACTCCTACAATGAGCAGTTCTTC
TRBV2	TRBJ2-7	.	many	CASSEVVGQYF	TGTGCCAGCAGTGAGGTCGTAGGGCAGTACTTC
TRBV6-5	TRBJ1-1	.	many	CASSYSGDFEAFF	TGTGCCAGCAGTTACTCGGGGGACTTTGAAGCTTTCTTT
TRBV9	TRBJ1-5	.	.	CANSVGGASNQPQHF	TGTGCCAACAGCGTAGGGGGGGCGTCCAATCAGCCCCAGCATTTT
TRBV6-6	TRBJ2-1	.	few	CASSYSIRTPGSGGNEQFF	TGTGCCAGCAGTTACTCAATTCGAACACCAGGTTCGGGTGGGAATGAGCAGTTCTTC
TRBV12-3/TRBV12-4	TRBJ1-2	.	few	CASRTGGSHGYTF	TGTGCCAGCAGAACGGGGGGTAGCCATGGCTACACCTTC
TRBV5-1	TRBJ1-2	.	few	CASSPGGGTPFGYGYTF	TGCGCCAGCAGCCCCGGAGGCGGGACACCCTTTGGCTATGGCTACACCTTC
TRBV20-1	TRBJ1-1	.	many	CSARDPVGHPRGTEAFF	TGCAGTGCTAGAGATCCAGTGGGACACCCAAGAGGCACTGAAGCTTTCTTT
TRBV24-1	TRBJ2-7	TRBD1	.	CATGDSHEQYF	TGTGCCACCGGGGACAGCCACGAGCAGTACTTC
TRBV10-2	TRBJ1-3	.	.	CASGRDSSSGNTIYF	TGCGCCAGCGGGAGAGACAGCTCTTCTGGAAACACCATATATTTT
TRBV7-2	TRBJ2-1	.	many	CASSLGAGSEQFF	TGTGCCAGCAGTCTGGGGGCGGGGAGTGAGCAGTTCTTC
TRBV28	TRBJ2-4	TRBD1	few	CASSSPGQGFDIQYF	TGTGCCAGCAGTAGCCCTGGACAGGGTTTCGACATTCAGTACTTC